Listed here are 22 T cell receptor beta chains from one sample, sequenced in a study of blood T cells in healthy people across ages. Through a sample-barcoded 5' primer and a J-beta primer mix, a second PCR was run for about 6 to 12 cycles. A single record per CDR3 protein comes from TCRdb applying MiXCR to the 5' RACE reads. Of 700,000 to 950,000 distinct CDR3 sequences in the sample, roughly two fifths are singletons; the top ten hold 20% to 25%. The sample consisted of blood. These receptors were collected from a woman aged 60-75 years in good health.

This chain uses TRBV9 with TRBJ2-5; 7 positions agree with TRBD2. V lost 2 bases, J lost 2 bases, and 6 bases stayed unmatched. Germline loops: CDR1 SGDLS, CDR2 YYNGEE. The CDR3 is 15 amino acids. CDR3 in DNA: TGTGCCAGCAGCGTCCGCGGGAGTTCTCAAGAGACCCAGTACTTC. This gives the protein CASSVRGSSQETQYF.

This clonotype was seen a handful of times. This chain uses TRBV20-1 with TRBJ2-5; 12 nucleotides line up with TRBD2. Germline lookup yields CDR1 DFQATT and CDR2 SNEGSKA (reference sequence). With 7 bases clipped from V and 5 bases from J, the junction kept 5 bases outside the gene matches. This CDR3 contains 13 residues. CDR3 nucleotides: TGCAGTGAGACTAGCGGGGGAGATGAGACCCAGTACTTC. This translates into CSETSGGDETQYF.

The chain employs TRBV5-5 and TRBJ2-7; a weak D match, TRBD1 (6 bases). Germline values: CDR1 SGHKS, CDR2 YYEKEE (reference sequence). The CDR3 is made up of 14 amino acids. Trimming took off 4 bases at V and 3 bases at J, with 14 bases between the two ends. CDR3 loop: CASSKDSRLYEQYF. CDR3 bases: TGTGCCAGCAGCAAGGACAGTCGACTCTACGAGCAGTACTTC.

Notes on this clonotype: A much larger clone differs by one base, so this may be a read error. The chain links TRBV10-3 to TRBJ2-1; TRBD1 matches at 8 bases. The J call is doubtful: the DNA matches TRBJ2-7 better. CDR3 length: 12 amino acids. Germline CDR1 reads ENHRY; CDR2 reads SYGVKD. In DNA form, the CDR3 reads TGTGCCATCAAGGGACAGGACAATGAGCAGTACTTC. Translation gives CAIKGQDNEQYF.

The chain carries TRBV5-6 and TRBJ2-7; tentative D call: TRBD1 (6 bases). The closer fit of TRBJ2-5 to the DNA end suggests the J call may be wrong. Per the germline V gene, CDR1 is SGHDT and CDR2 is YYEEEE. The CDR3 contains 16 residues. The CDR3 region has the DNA TGTGCCAGCAGCTCGGTTCAACAGGGTTCTGACGAGACCCAGTACTTC. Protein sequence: CASSSVQQGSDETQYF.

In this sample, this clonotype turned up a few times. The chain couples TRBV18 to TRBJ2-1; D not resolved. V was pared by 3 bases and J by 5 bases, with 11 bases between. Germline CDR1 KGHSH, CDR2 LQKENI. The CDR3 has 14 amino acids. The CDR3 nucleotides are TGTGCCAGCTCACCTCCCTCAATTGACAATGAGCAGTTCTTC. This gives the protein CASSPPSIDNEQFF.

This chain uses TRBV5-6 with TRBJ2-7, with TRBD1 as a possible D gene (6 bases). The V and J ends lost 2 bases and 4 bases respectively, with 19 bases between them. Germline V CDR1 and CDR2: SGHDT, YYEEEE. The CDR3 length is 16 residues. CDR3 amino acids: CASSFPSTGIEYEQYF. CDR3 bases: TGTGCCAGCAGCTTCCCCTCAACAGGGATAGAGTACGAGCAGTACTTC.

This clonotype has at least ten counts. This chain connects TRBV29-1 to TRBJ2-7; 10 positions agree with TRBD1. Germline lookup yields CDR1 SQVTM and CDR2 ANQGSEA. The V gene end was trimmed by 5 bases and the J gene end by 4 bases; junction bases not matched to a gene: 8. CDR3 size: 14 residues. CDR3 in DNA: TGCAGCGTTCTGACAGGGGGCCTTTCGTACGAGCAGTACTTC. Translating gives CSVLTGGLSYEQYF.

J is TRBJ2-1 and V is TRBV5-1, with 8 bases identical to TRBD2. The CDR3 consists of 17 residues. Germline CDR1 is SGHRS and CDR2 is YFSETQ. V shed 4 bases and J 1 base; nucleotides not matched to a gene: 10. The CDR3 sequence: CASSPLQAGASYNEQFF. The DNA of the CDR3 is TGCGCCAGCAGCCCCCTTCAAGCGGGAGCTTCCTACAATGAGCAGTTCTTC.

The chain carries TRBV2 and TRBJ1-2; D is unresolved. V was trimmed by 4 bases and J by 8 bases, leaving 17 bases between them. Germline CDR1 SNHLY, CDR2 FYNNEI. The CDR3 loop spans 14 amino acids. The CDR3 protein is CASSVRGKAFGYTF. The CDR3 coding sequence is TGTGCCAGCAGTGTTCGGGGAAAGGCGTTCGGCTACACCTTC.

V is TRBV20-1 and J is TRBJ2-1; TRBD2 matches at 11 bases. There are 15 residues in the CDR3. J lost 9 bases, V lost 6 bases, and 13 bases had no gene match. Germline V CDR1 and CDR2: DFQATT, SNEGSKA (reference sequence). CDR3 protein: CSAPRLAGGLSEQFF. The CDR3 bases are TGCAGTGCCCCCCGCCTAGCGGGAGGATTAAGTGAGCAGTTCTTC.

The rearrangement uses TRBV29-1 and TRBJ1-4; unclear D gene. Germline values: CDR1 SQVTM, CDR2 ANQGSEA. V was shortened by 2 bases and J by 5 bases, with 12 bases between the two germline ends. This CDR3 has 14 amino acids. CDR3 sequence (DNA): TGCAGCGTTGAACGGGTTAGGGAGAATGAAAAACTGTTTTTT. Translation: CSVERVRENEKLFF.

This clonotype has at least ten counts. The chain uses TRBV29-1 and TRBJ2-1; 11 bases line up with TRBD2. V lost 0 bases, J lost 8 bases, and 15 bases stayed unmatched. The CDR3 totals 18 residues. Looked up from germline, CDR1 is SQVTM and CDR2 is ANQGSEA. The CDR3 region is CSVEDIDGGVAGGYEQFF. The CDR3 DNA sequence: TGCAGCGTTGAAGATATTGATGGGGGGGTAGCGGGAGGGTATGAGCAGTTCTTC.

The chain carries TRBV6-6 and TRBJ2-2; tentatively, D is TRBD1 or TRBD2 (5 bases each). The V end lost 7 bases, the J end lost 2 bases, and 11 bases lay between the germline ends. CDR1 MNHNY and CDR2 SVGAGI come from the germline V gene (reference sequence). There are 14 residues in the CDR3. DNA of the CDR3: TGTGCCAGCAACCGGGACGGCAACACCGGGGAGCTGTTTTTT. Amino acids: CASNRDGNTGELFF.

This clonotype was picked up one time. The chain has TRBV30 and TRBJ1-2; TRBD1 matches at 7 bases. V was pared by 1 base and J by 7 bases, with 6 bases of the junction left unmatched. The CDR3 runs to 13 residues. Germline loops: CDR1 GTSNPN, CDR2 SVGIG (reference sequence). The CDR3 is CAWSASRGRGYTF. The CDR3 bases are TGTGCCTGGAGTGCTTCTAGGGGGCGTGGCTACACCTTC.

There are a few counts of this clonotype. The CDR3 protein is CATSRDNKAHNEQYF. The CDR3 DNA is TGTGCCACCAGCAGAGATAATAAAGCGCACAATGAGCAGTACTTC. The chain recombines TRBV15 with TRBJ2-1; D unresolved. The J call may not be correct, given that the DNA end is closer to TRBJ2-7. CDR1 is LNHNV and CDR2 is YYDKDF in the germline V gene (reference sequence). The CDR3 is 15 residues long.

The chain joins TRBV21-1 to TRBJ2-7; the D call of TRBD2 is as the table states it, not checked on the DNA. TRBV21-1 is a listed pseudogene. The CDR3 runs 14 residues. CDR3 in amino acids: CASSTRQGPREQYF. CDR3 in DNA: TGTGCCAGCAGCACTCGACAGGGCCCTAGGGAGCAGTACTTC.

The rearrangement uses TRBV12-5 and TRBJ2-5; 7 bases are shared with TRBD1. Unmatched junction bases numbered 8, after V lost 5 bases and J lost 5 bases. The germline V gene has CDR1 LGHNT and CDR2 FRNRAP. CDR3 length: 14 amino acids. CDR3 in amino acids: CASGQATGVETQYF. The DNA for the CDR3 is TGTGCTAGTGGTCAAGCCACAGGGGTGGAGACCCAGTACTTC.

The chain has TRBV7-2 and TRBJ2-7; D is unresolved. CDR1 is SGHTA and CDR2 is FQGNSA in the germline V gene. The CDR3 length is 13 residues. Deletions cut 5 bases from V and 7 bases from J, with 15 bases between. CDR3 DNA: TGTGCCAGCAGCACCTTCAGCTCGGTTGAGCAGTACTTC. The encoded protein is CASSTFSSVEQYF.

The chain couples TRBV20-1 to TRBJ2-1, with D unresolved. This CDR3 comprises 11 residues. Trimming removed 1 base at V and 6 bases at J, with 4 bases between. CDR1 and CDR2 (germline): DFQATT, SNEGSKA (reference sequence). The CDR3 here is CSARVLNEQFF. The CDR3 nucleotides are TGCAGTGCTAGAGTCCTCAATGAGCAGTTCTTC.

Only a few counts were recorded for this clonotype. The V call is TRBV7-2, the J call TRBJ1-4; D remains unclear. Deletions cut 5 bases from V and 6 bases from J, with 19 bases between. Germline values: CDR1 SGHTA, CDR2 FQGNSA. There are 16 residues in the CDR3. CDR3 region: CASSRRAGREHEKLFF. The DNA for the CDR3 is TGTGCCAGCAGCCGAAGGGCCGGACGCGAGCATGAAAAACTGTTTTTT.

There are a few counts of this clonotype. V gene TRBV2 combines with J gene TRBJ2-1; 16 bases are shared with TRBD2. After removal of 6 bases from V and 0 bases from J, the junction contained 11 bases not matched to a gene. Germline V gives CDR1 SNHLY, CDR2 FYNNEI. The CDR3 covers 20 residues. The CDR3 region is CASSGTSGRARTSSYNEQFF. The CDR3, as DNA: TGTGCCAGCAGCGGGACTAGCGGGAGGGCCCGGACTAGCTCCTACAATGAGCAGTTCTTC.